One and the same sample provided the 6 T cell receptor beta chains below, sequenced in a study of OX40 agonist ivuxolimab in advanced cancers. Profiling relied on immunoSEQ multiplex PCR, and the TCRdb table lists in-frame clones only, not all of them. The table shows around 49,000 clones, with about 75% occurring only once. Sequencing used CD4+ or CD8+ T cells sorted from blood, obtained in a trial of the OX40 agonist ivuxolimab. The receptors derive from an adult with an advanced solid tumor such as melanoma, head and neck, liver or kidney cancer.

The V gene is TRBV5-4, the J gene TRBJ2-1; a possible D gene is TRBD1 (5 bases). V was trimmed by 1 base and J by 6 bases, leaving 11 bases between them. The germline V gene has CDR1 SGHNT and CDR2 YYREEE (reference sequence). The CDR3 has 14 residues. CDR3 residues: CASSLRQQGNEQFF. The CDR3 nucleotides read TGTGCCAGCAGCTTGAGGCAGCAGGGCAATGAGCAGTTCTTC.

This clone was detected a few times. V usage is TRBV6-1 and J usage is TRBJ2-7; D gene unclear. The CDR3 has 14 amino acids. Germline lookup yields CDR1 MNHNS and CDR2 SASEGT. The V and J ends lost 3 bases and 0 bases respectively, with 9 bases between them. Here the CDR3 DNA reads TGTGCCAGCAGTGACAACCCCTTCTCCTACGAGCAGTACTTC. It translates to CASSDNPFSYEQYF.

The table lists this clone with a count of one. This same CDR3 is encoded by further DNA sequences in the sample. The chain joins TRBV28 to TRBJ2-7, with 11 positions matching TRBD2. Germline-derived CDR1 and CDR2 are MDHEN and SYDVKM. J was trimmed by 2 bases and V by 3 bases; bases with no gene match: 3. The CDR3 runs 15 residues. The CDR3 loop is CASSLPGLAAYEQYF. For the CDR3, the DNA is TGTGCCAGCAGTTTGCCGGGACTAGCGGCCTACGAGCAGTACTTC.

The chain has TRBV7-2 and TRBJ1-3; D is undetermined. The germline V gene has CDR1 SGHTA and CDR2 FQGNSA. This CDR3 is built from 15 residues. V lost 6 bases, J lost 0 bases, and 12 bases lay in between. CDR3: CASSQQSTSGNTIYF. As DNA, the CDR3 is TGTGCCAGCAGTCAACAGTCGACCTCTGGAAACACCATATATTTT.

The chain recombines TRBV4-1 with TRBJ1-5, with 10 bases that match TRBD1. Germline V gene sequence: CDR1 MGHRA, CDR2 YSYEKL. The ends lost 1 base at V and 0 bases at J; junction bases unmatched: 6. The CDR3 is 18 residues long. The CDR3, as DNA: TGCGCCAGCAGCCAAGGACAGGGGGCGACCCATAGCAATCAGCCCCAGCATTTT. It is translated as CASSQGQGATHSNQPQHF.

Remarks on this clone: This sample includes further DNA sequences coding for the same CDR3. This rearrangement joins TRBV15 to TRBJ2-3, with 9 bases aligning to TRBD2. There are 17 residues in the CDR3. V lost 1 base, J lost 1 base, and 6 bases stayed unmatched. Germline CDR1 and CDR2: LNHNV and YYDKDF (reference sequence). CDR3 bases: TGTGCCACCAGCAGAGGGACCTTAGCGGGAGGCACAGATACGCAGTATTTT. Translated: CATSRGTLAGGTDTQYF. Based on the CDR3 plus reference TRBV15 and TRBJ2-3, the full variable domain is DAMVIQNPRYQVTQFGKPVTLSCSQTLNHNVMYWYQQKSSQAPKLLFHYYDKDFNNEADTPDNFQSRRPNTSFCFLDIRSPGLGDTAMYLCATSRGTLAGGTDTQYFGPGTRLTVL.